This T cell receptor (beta chain) was observed in a study of blood T cell repertoires in COVID-19. In the study overall: PBMCs, B-cell-depleted T cells, or T cells were the source of the cDNA or gDNA that made up the material.

Germline CDR1 is LGHNA and CDR2 is YNFKEQ. The CDR3 covers 15 residues. The junction had 2 bases not matched to a gene; V was cut back by 1 base and J by 1 base. The repertoire was sequenced with immunoSEQ multiplex PCR; TCRdb's copy has only in-frame clones and lacks some. The sample lists fewer than 250,000 clones, about 83% occurring once. The TCR originated in a woman between 50 and 59 years old with acute or convalescent COVID-19. The chain links TRBV4-2 to TRBJ2-7; 9 bases fit TRBD1. The specimen was peripheral blood. CDR3 DNA sequence: TGTGCCAGCAGCCAAGGGGACAGGGAGTCCTACGAGCAGTACTTC. It encodes CASSQGDRESYEQYF.